This passage covers 11 T cell receptor beta chains from one sample sequenced in a study of blood T cell repertoires in COVID-19. Method: immunoSEQ multiplex PCR; TCRdb's copy keeps in-frame clones and lacks some. The table shows more than 150,000 clones, with about 87% occurring only once. The specimen sequenced was peripheral blood. These receptors all come from a man aged 35-49 years with active or convalescent COVID-19.

V usage is TRBV19 and J usage is TRBJ1-5; 12 bases match TRBD1. CDR1 and CDR2 from the germline V gene are LNHDA and SQIVND (reference sequence). V shed 10 bases, J shed 6 bases, and the junction held 13 bases outside the gene matches. The CDR3 consists of 16 residues. CDR3 nucleotide sequence: TGTGCCACTCGGGGTCCGGGACAGGGGGCAGCTCAGCCCCAGCATTTT. Translated: CATRGPGQGAAQPQHF.

The table lists this clone with a count of one. The V gene is TRBV4-3, the J gene TRBJ1-1, with D unclear. The CDR3 has 16 residues. Germline CDR1 and CDR2: LGHNA and YSLEER. V was trimmed by 0 bases and J by 1 base, leaving 12 bases between them. CDR3 region: CASSQESGVWNTEAFF. DNA of the CDR3: TGCGCCAGCAGCCAAGAATCAGGTGTCTGGAACACTGAAGCTTTCTTT.

The J gene is TRBJ2-1, the V gene TRBV2; a weak D match, TRBD2 (6 bases). Germline CDR1 is SNHLY and CDR2 is FYNNEI. V lost 7 bases and J 10 bases, leaving 14 bases between the germline ends. The CDR3 length is 12 residues. CDR3 amino acids: CASTQLATEQFF. In nucleotides, the CDR3 is TGTGCCAGCACCCAGCTAGCGACCGAGCAGTTCTTC.

The V call is TRBV19, the J call TRBJ1-2, with 9 nucleotides matching TRBD1. This CDR3 is built from 13 residues. CDR1 LNHDA and CDR2 SQIVND come from the germline V gene (reference sequence). Trimming cost V 4 bases and J 3 bases; bases outside gene matches: 0. CDR3 in amino acids: CASSRTGDYGYTF. Written as DNA, the CDR3 is TGTGCCAGTAGTAGGACAGGGGACTATGGCTACACCTTC.

This rearrangement joins TRBV7-6 to TRBJ1-5; D is perhaps TRBD1 (6 bases). With 4 bases removed from V and 6 bases from J, the gap between germline ends came to 13 bases. Germline CDR1 reads SGHVS; CDR2 reads FNYEAQ. The CDR3 has 14 amino acids. DNA for the CDR3: TGTGCCAGCAGCTCCAGGGGTGTTGGTCAGCCCCAGCATTTT. Protein: CASSSRGVGQPQHF.

The gene calls are TRBV11-2 and TRBJ2-1; TRBD1 matches 8 bases. The length of the CDR3 is 15 residues. V was pared by 8 bases and J by 7 bases, with 13 bases of the junction left unmatched. Per germline, CDR1 SGHAT and CDR2 FQNNGV. In DNA, the CDR3 is TGTGCCAGCCGCCCTCCCGGACAGGGATTGAATGAGCAGTTCTTC. It is translated as CASRPPGQGLNEQFF.

V and J are TRBV7-9 and TRBJ1-1; a possible D gene is TRBD1 (5 bases). CDR1 and CDR2 from the germline V gene are SEHNR and FQNEAQ (reference sequence). CDR3 length: 12 amino acids. With 4 bases removed from V and 6 bases from J, the gap between germline ends came to 9 bases. Here the CDR3 DNA reads TGTGCCAGCAGCTCCAGGGATCCTGAAGCTTTCTTT. This codes for CASSSRDPEAFF.

The chain combines TRBV4-1 with TRBJ2-1, with TRBD1 matching over 9 bases. V lost 0 bases to trimming and J lost 3 bases; unmatched junction nucleotides: 3. The CDR3 contains 16 residues. The V gene's germline CDR1 is MGHRA and CDR2 YSYEKL. CDR3 sequence reads: CASSQDGQGSYNEQFF. CDR3 DNA: TGCGCCAGCAGCCAAGACGGACAGGGGAGCTACAATGAGCAGTTCTTC.

The chain employs TRBV5-1 and TRBJ2-3, with TRBD2 matching over 8 bases. CDR1 is SGHRS and CDR2 is YFSETQ in the germline V gene. This CDR3 has 16 residues. Germline trimming cut 5 bases from V and 4 bases from J; bases unmatched to any gene: 12. The CDR3 bases are TGCGCCAGCAGACTACAAGTCGGGGGGGGCCCAGATACGCAGTATTTT. Protein: CASRLQVGGGPDTQYF. Full variable domain (rest looked up from reference TRBV5-1 and TRBJ2-3): KAGVTQTPRYLIKTRGQQVTLSCSPISGHRSVSWYQQTPGQGLQFLFEYFSETQRNKGNFPGRFSGRQFSNSRSEMNVSTLELGDSALYLCASRLQVGGGPDTQYFGPGTRLTVL.

As to this clone: At one boundary the junction diverges from the germline segment, which might be a read error. The chain has TRBV13 and TRBJ2-2, with TRBD2 identical over 10 bases. Germline V gives CDR1 PRHDT, CDR2 FYEKMQ (reference sequence). The length of the CDR3 is 15 residues. Here the CDR3 DNA reads TGTGCCAGCAGCCAGGGACTAGCGAACGCCGGGGAGCTGTTTTTT. This sequence encodes CASSQGLANAGELFF.

The chain combines TRBV19 with TRBJ1-2; tentatively, D is TRBD1 (5 bases). This CDR3 comprises 16 residues. Per germline, CDR1 LNHDA and CDR2 SQIVND (reference sequence). The V end was cut by 3 bases, the J end by 4 bases, with 18 bases between. CDR3 in amino acids: CASSIQTGGGFYGYTF. The CDR3 DNA reads TGTGCCAGTAGTATTCAAACAGGAGGAGGGTTCTATGGCTACACCTTC. The variable domain in full, with the rest retrieved from reference TRBV19 and TRBJ1-2, is DGGITQSPKYLFRKEGQNVTLSCEQNLNHDAMYWYRQDPGQGLRLIYYSQIVNDFQKGDIAEGYSVSREKKESFPLTVTSAQKNPTAFYLCASSIQTGGGFYGYTFGSGTRLTVV.